The T cell receptor (beta chain) under discussion was sequenced for a study of blood T cell repertoires in COVID-19. Study-level background: Both acute and convalescent COVID-19 samples were obtained from the United States, Italy and Spain. Nucleic acid was either cDNA or gDNA, and it came from T cells, B-cell-depleted T cells, or PBMCs.

From germline, CDR1 is SGDLS and CDR2 YYNGEE. The CDR3 runs to 14 residues. Germline trimming cut 4 bases from V and 4 bases from J; bases unmatched to any gene: 7. In the original workflow: Amplification from reference gene primers served as the basis for estimated nucleated cell counts. The method was immunoSEQ multiplex PCR; TCRdb's version includes in-frame clones alone and lacks a portion of them. Clonal size and the V and J genes are those of that table, whereas D and trimming came from the DNA. The sample includes 60,000 to 70,000 clones, approximately 87% of them seen just once. The TCR comes from a man aged 50-59 years with active COVID-19. The specimen sequenced was peripheral blood. This chain connects TRBV9 to TRBJ2-5; TRBD2 matches at 7 bases. The CDR3 DNA sequence: TGTGCCAGCAGCCGTAGCGGGTACCCAGAGACCCAGTACTTC. Its translation is CASSRSGYPETQYF.